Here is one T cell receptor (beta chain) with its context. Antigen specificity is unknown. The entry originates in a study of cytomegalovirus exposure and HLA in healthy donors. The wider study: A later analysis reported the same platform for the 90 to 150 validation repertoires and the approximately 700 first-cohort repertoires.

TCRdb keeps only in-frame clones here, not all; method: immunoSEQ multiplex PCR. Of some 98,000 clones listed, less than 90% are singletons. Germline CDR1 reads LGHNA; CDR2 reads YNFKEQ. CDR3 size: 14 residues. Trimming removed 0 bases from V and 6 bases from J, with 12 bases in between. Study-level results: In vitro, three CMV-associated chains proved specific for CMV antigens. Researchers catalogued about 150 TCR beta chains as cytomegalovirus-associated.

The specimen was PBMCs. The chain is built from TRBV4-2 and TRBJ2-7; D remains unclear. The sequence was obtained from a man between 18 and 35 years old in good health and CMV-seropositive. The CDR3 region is CASSQDTVSVEQYF. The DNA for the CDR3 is TGTGCCAGCAGCCAAGATACGGTGTCCGTCGAGCAGTACTTC.